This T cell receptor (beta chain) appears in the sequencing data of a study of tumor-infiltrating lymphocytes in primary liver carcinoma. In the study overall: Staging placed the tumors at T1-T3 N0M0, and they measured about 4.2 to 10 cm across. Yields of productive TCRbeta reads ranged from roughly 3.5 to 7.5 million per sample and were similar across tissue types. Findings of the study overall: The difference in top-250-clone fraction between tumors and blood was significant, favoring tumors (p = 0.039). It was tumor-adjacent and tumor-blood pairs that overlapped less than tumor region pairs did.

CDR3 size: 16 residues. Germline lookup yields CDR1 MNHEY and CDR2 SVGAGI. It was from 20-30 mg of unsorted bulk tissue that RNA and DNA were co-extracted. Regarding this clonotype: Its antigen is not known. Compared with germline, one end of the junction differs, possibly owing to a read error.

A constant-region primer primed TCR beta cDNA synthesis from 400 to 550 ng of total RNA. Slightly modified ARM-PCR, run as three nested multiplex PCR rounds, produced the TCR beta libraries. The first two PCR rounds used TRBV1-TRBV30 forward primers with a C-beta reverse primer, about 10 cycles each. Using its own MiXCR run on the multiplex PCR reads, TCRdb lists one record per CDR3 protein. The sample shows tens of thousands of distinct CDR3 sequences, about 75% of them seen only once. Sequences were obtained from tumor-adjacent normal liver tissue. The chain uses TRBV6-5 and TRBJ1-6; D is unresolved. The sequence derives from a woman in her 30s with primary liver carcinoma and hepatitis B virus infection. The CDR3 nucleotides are TGTGCCGGCAGTAAAAAGTCTGCCATATATAATTCACCCATCCACTTT. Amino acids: CAGSKKSAIYNSPIHF.